This TCR beta chain was observed in a study of control samples from healthy donors and cancer patients. Between the trimmed V and J ends, which lost 3 bases and 0 bases, there was a span of 12 bases. This CDR3 comprises 16 residues. CDR1 KGHSH and CDR2 LQKENI come from the germline V gene. Assay: immunoSEQ multiplex PCR; the TCRdb copy retains only in-frame clones and omits some. The data show around 110,000 clones, approximately 90% seen once. This chain links TRBV18 with TRBJ2-4, with a possible D match to TRBD2 (5 bases). Sample: blood. The receptor was isolated from a woman in her 70s in good health. The CDR3 nucleotides are TGTGCCAGCTCACCGTCGGTGGGGAGAGCCAAAAACATTCAGTACTTC. It encodes CASSPSVGRAKNIQYF.